The T cell receptor (beta chain) under discussion was sequenced for a study of CD8 T cells in ankylosing spondylitis (dated by TCRdb to about 2017). With respect to the entire study: The study set out to find disease-linked TCR variants by profiling T cell receptor beta repertoires in ankylosing spondylitis patients and healthy donors. Peripheral blood was sampled, and synovial fluid was additionally collected from ankylosing spondylitis patients. The whole study cohort included over a hundred healthy donors and around 25 ankylosing spondylitis patients.

This clonotype has just a few counts. Its antigen remains unidentified. The input lacks base qualities; no much larger clone sits a single base away. The sequencing machine was an Illumina HiSeq 2500. TCR beta libraries were prepared by quantitative 5'-RACE with molecular barcodes. Per the authors' processing: To identify disease-linked TCR variants, a new computational method was used, one built on a probabilistic model of VDJ rearrangement. The public reads were run again by TCRdb, first through fastp at Q25 and then through MiXCR, and only productive beta chains were kept. Each entry is one CDR3 protein sequence, shown with its most common DNA and genes. The authors' filters were not applied to this entry. The sample table shows roughly 440,000 distinct CDR3 sequences, and roughly 15% are seen once. Just over 1% of the sample lies in the top ten. The germline V gene specifies SGHRS as CDR1 and YFSETQ as CDR2. V and J are truncated by 5 bases and 3 bases respectively, leaving an intervening sequence of 12 bases. The CDR3 contains 13 residues, cysteine and phenylalanine counted. Solely the CDR3 DNA is kept, with 39 bases framed from the first base.

What the work shows at the level of the full study, not this receptor alone: The disease-linked clones had a CD8+ phenotype and were found at relatively low frequencies in peripheral blood. Some motif variants were previously reported in synovial fluid and blood of reactive arthritis patients, suggesting common disease-initiation mechanisms. Significant enrichment of the disease-linked clones was reported in matched synovial fluid samples from ankylosing spondylitis patients. A TCR beta motif of several highly homologous amino acid variants appeared characteristic of blood from ankylosing spondylitis patients.

The V gene is TRBV5-1 and the J gene is TRBJ2-7; the D gene lacks a confident call. The sequencing input was blood, either unsorted or a sorted T cell fraction (not recorded which). The TCR sequence derives from a male donor with ankylosing spondylitis. The DNA is TGCGCCAGCAGGCTCGGGTTGAACTACGAGCAGTACTTC. This sequence encodes CASRLGLNYEQYF.